This T cell receptor beta chain was identified in a study of identical twins. General study results and limits: The study found weaker excess twin sharing in beta out-of-frame sequences. Out-of-frame alpha sequences shared between twins exhibited an excess of low generation probability.

In its sample, this clonotype was seen many times. What it binds is not known. Between the trimmed V and J ends, which lost 5 bases and 0 bases, there was a span of 12 bases. The CDR3 spans 14 residues. Germline CDR1 SGHRS, CDR2 YFSETQ. TCRdb re-analysed the 5' RACE reads in MiXCR, keeping a single row per CDR3 protein. The sample includes approximately 590,000 distinct CDR3 sequences, 7.5% to 10% of them seen just once. Only healthy Caucasians were included as donors. This sample was shared with a second study, whose subject was yellow fever vaccine responses in identical twins.

The receptor was isolated from a woman aged 18-35 years in good health. The sequencing sample was made of PBMCs. The chain is built from TRBV5-1 and TRBJ2-7; D call uncertain. CDR3 sequence: CASSGIGSSYEQYF. DNA of the CDR3: TGCGCCAGCAGTGGGATCGGAAGCTCCTACGAGCAGTACTTC.